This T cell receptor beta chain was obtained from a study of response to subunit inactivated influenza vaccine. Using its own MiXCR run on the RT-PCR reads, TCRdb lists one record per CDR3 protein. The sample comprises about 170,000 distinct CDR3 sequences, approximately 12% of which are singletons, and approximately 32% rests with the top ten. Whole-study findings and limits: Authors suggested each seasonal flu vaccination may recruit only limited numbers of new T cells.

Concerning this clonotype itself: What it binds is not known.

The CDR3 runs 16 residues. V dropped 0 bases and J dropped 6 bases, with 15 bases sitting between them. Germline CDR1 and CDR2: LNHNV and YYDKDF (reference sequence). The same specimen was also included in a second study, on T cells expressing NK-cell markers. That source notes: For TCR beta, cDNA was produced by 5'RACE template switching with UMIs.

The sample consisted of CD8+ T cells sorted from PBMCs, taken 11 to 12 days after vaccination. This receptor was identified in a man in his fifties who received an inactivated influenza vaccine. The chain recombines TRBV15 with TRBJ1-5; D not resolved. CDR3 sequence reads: CATSRDSLLGGQPQHF. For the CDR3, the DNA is TGTGCCACCAGCAGAGATAGTTTATTGGGAGGTCAGCCCCAGCATTTT.